The present T cell receptor (beta chain) was sequenced within a study of T cell repertoires in aging, cancer and after chemotherapy. Study as a whole: Millions of TCR reads made up the full dataset.

This clonotype was observed a handful of times. Antigen: not known. Overall study findings and caveats: Untreated cancer patients had significantly lower blood TCR diversity than age-matched healthy donors. In healthy donors, age-related TCR diversity loss mainly reflected lost richness. Median generation probability rose over the chemotherapy interval in each cancer cohort, suggesting rebound thymic output.

Amplification of TCR beta used genomic DNA extracted from peripheral blood. Multiplex touch-down PCR with TRB-A/B primers amplified rearranged V-D-J TRB sequences. MiXCR was run by TCRdb on the multiplex PCR reads, yielding one entry per CDR3 protein. The sample lists about 6,600 distinct CDR3 sequences, about 30% seen once, with about 75% in the top ten. Germline-derived CDR1 and CDR2 are SGHVS and FNYEAQ. The CDR3 extends over 14 amino acids. Deletions cut 5 bases from V and 3 bases from J, with 10 bases between. The rearrangement uses TRBV7-6 and TRBJ1-4, with D maybe TRBD1 (6 bases). Sequencing used blood. This TCR was recovered from a human donor with a blood cancer. The donor label of this sample is uncertain. The CDR3 is CASSPGVANEKLFF. In DNA, the CDR3 is TGTGCCAGCAGCCCAGGGGTTGCTAATGAAAAACTGTTTTTT.